The 17 T cell receptor beta chains below all came from one sample that was sequenced in a study of early T cells in non-severe SARS-CoV-2 infection. TCRdb re-analysed the 5' RACE reads in MiXCR, keeping a single row per CDR3 protein. The table records nearly 95,000 distinct CDR3 sequences, approximately 17% of them present only once. The sample was whole blood, taken at baseline. The receptors come from an adult who was a healthcare worker with PCR-confirmed SARS-CoV-2 infection or an uninfected control (not recorded which).

The chain uses TRBV3-1 and TRBJ1-6, with 12 bases aligning to TRBD1. Germline-derived CDR1 and CDR2 are LGHDT and YNNKEL (reference sequence). V was pared by 4 bases and J by 10 bases, with 8 bases of the junction left unmatched. This CDR3 contains 16 residues. The CDR3 nucleotides are TGTGCCAGCAGCCCCCGAACCGGGACAGGGGGCTCACCCCTCCACTTT. Its protein product is CASSPRTGTGGSPLHF.

This clonotype occurred a few times. The V gene is TRBV6-1, the J gene TRBJ2-3, with D hard to call. V shed 3 bases and J shed 0 bases, with 7 bases lying between them. CDR1 and CDR2 (germline): MNHNS, SASEGT. This CDR3 has 14 amino acids. The CDR3 spells CASSDLTSTDTQYF. CDR3 nucleotide sequence: TGTGCCAGCAGTGACTTGACTAGCACAGATACGCAGTATTTT.

This sequence joins TRBV10-2 and TRBJ2-1; tentative D call: TRBD2 (6 bases). The CDR3 spans 15 residues. Trimming left V 6 bases short and J 7 bases short, with 19 bases between. CDR1 and CDR2 from the germline V gene are WSHSY and SAAADI. CDR3 bases: TGCGCCAGCAGGGGTACGTTGTCTAGCGAGAATGAGCAGTTCTTC. The encoded protein is CASRGTLSSENEQFF.

This clonotype was counted only a few times. The chain employs TRBV7-9 and TRBJ1-3, with D maybe TRBD1 (5 bases). Germline V gene sequence: CDR1 SEHNR, CDR2 FQNEAQ (reference sequence). Trimming took 4 bases from V and 1 from J, leaving 23 bases between them. The CDR3 covers 19 residues. CDR3 sequence (DNA): TGTGCCAGCAGCTCCCGGGATCTGCGGACACCACAATCTGGAAACACCATATATTTT. This encodes CASSSRDLRTPQSGNTIYF.

V gene TRBV9 combines with J gene TRBJ1-1; D may be TRBD1 (5 bases). Trimming stripped 3 bases from V and 4 bases from J, with 10 bases between. Looked up from germline, CDR1 is SGDLS and CDR2 is YYNGEE. The CDR3 contains 13 residues. The CDR3 nucleotides are TGTGCCAGCAGCGCCCAGGGACTCACTGAAGCTTTCTTT. Encoded protein: CASSAQGLTEAFF. The full variable domain, completed using reference TRBV9 and TRBJ1-1, is DSGVTQTPKHLITATGQRVTLRCSPRSGDLSVYWYQQSLDQGLQFLIQYYNGEERAKGNILERFSAQQFPDLHSELNLSSLELGDSALYFCASSAQGLTEAFFGQGTRLTVV.

In this sample, this clonotype turned up many times. Here the CDR3 DNA reads TGTGCCAGCAGCCGGGGGCACTCCTACGAGCAGTACTTC. Protein: CASSRGHSYEQYF. The genes are TRBV3-1 and TRBJ2-7; D may be TRBD1 (6 bases). Germline assignment: CDR1 LGHDT and CDR2 YNNKEL (reference sequence). The V end lost 4 bases, the J end lost 0 bases, and 7 bases lay between the germline ends. This CDR3 has 13 residues.

This chain joins TRBV18 and TRBJ1-1, with unresolved D. Germline V gene sequence: CDR1 KGHSH, CDR2 LQKENI. This CDR3 has 13 residues. V was cut by 3 bases and J by 7 bases, with 12 bases left in between. The CDR3 here is CASSPLIRDEAFF. CDR3 sequence (DNA): TGTGCCAGCTCACCTTTAATACGAGATGAAGCTTTCTTT.

The V and J genes are TRBV7-9 and TRBJ2-1; TRBD2 agrees at 9 bases. The junction had 6 bases not matched to a gene; V was cut back by 4 bases and J by 2 bases. This CDR3 is built from 16 residues. Germline CDR1 and CDR2: SEHNR and FQNEAQ (reference sequence). CDR3 sequence (DNA): TGTGCCAGCAGCTCCATACCTAGCGGGACCTACAATGAGCAGTTCTTC. Amino acids: CASSSIPSGTYNEQFF.

V usage is TRBV3-1 and J usage is TRBJ1-1; 7 bases agree with TRBD1. The CDR3 length is 17 residues. Germline CDR1 and CDR2: LGHDT and YNNKEL (reference sequence). J was trimmed by 1 base and V by 4 bases; bases with no gene match: 12. CDR3 protein: CASSLGGGGLRNTEAFF. CDR3 in DNA: TGTGCCAGCAGCCTAGGAGGGGGCGGATTAAGGAACACTGAAGCTTTCTTT.

The genes are TRBV19 and TRBJ2-5; 8 bases are a match to TRBD1. This CDR3 is 14 amino acids long. J lost 2 bases, V lost 3 bases, and 2 bases had no gene match. Germline-derived CDR1 and CDR2 are LNHDA and SQIVND (reference sequence). CDR3 sequence reads: CASSITGGQETQYF. CDR3 nucleotides: TGTGCCAGTAGTATCACAGGGGGTCAAGAGACCCAGTACTTC.

This clonotype was seen ten or more times. The chain has TRBV7-8 and TRBJ2-3; possible D gene TRBD2, 6 bases. The CDR3 covers 14 residues. The germline V and J ends were trimmed by 4 bases and 2 bases, with 10 bases remaining between them. CDR1 is SGHVS and CDR2 is FQNEAQ in the germline V gene. The CDR3 loop reads CASSSGLPTDTQYF. The CDR3 DNA reads TGTGCCAGCAGCTCAGGACTACCCACAGATACGCAGTATTTT.

This clonotype was counted between two and nine times. CDR3 protein: CASSRNPGGNTIYF. For the CDR3, the DNA is TGTGCCAGCTCACGAAACCCAGGCGGAAACACCATATATTTT. V usage is TRBV18 and J usage is TRBJ1-3; D gene ambiguous. CDR1 and CDR2 (germline): KGHSH, LQKENI. The CDR3 is 14 amino acids. V lost 4 bases and J 4 bases, leaving 11 bases between the germline ends. Filled out from reference TRBV18 and TRBJ1-3, the complete variable domain reads NAGVMQNPRHLVRRRGQEARLRCSPMKGHSHVYWYRQLPEEGLKFMVYLQKENIIDESGMPKERFSAEFPKEGPSILRIQQVVRGDSAAYFCASSRNPGGNTIYFGEGSWLTVV.

This clonotype has just a few counts. This chain links TRBV6-2 or TRBV6-3 with TRBJ2-7; TRBD2 is a possible D gene (5 bases). Germline V gene lookup returns CDR1 MNHEY and CDR2 SVGEGT. This CDR3 contains 14 residues. V lost 7 bases, J lost 7 bases, and 20 bases lay in between. CDR3 loop: CASTQRTPGGEQYF. The CDR3 DNA reads TGTGCCAGCACCCAGCGGACCCCCGGCGGGGAGCAGTACTTC.

Only a few counts were recorded for this clonotype. The rearrangement uses TRBV5-6 and TRBJ2-1; 8 bases line up with TRBD2. The germline V gene has CDR1 SGHDT and CDR2 YYEEEE. The CDR3 is 14 residues long. V was clipped by 7 bases and J by 2 bases; unmatched bases: 5. CDR3 nucleotide sequence: TGTGCCAGCGAAGCGGGAGACCCCTACAATGAGCAGTTCTTC. It encodes CASEAGDPYNEQFF.

This clonotype was counted only a few times. J is TRBJ2-7 and V is TRBV18; TRBD1 or TRBD2 may be the D gene (5 bases each). Between the trimmed V and J ends, which lost 0 bases and 2 bases, there was a span of 11 bases. The CDR3 consists of 15 residues. Germline-derived CDR1 and CDR2 are KGHSH and LQKENI. In DNA form, the CDR3 reads TGTGCCAGCTCACCACCTGGGGCGGGTACCTACGAGCAGTACTTC. This translates into CASSPPGAGTYEQYF.

This clonotype has a count of ten or more. The chain couples TRBV20-1 to TRBJ1-5, with D tentatively TRBD1 (6 bases). Germline loops: CDR1 DFQATT, CDR2 SNEGSKA (reference sequence). Trimming stripped 3 bases from V and 5 bases from J, with 17 bases between. The CDR3 totals 15 residues. DNA of the CDR3: TGCAGTGCTAGCCAAACCAGGGGCTGGGATCAGCCCCAGCATTTT. Residues: CSASQTRGWDQPQHF.

The chain employs TRBV6-6 and TRBJ2-2; possibly TRBD1 or TRBD2 for D (5 bases each). CDR1 and CDR2 from the germline V gene are MNHNY and SVGAGI (reference sequence). This CDR3 contains 13 residues. V lost 11 bases to trimming and J lost 1 base, with 11 bases between them. CDR3: CAGTDGNTGELFF. The CDR3 DNA follows: TGTGCCGGGACGGACGGGAACACCGGGGAGCTGTTTTTT.